This record looks at one T cell receptor beta chain sequence and its context. Its target is not known. CDR3 size: 14 residues. The V gene's germline CDR1 is SGHDT and CDR2 YYEEEE. The V gene end was trimmed by 5 bases and the J gene end by 2 bases; junction bases not matched to a gene: 4. The entry originates in a study of beta chain features in type 1 diabetes. Findings of the study overall: Moderate yet significant TCRB CDR3 shortening was seen in Type 1 diabetes patients in all four CD4+ subsets.

TCRB transcripts that were expressed got sequenced, as all of the isolated RNA had been reverse transcribed. TCRdb's copy holds only in-frame clones and misses some; the assay was immunoSEQ multiplex PCR. The sample includes around 250,000 clones, around 14% of them seen just once. The chain employs TRBV5-6 and TRBJ2-3, with TRBD2 matching 8 bases. The sequence derives from a man between 25 and 39 years old with type 1 diabetes. Source material: naive CD4+ T cells from blood. CDR3 amino acids: CASSPAGVTDTQYF. CDR3 DNA: TGTGCCAGCAGTCCAGCGGGGGTCACAGATACGCAGTATTTT.